The source of this T cell receptor (beta chain) is a study of blood T cell repertoires in COVID-19. Study as a whole: Samples of COVID-19 (acute and convalescent) were obtained from the United States, Italy and Spain. Sample material is recorded as cDNA or gDNA derived from T cells, B-cell-depleted T cells, or PBMCs.

The CDR3 runs to 16 residues. Unmatched junction bases numbered 4, after V lost 1 base and J lost 4 bases. From germline, CDR1 is LGHDT and CDR2 YNNKEL (reference sequence). In the study's own analysis: Counts of nucleated cells, estimated from reference gene primer amplification, were obtained. Sequencing used immunoSEQ multiplex PCR; TCRdb keeps in-frame clones, though not all of them. That table furnishes V, J and clone size, whereas the DNA furnished D and trimming. The sample includes about 250,000 clones, around nine tenths seen only once; the top ten take around 1.6%. The V call is TRBV3-1 (or the pseudogene TRBV3-2), the J call TRBJ2-3; 11 nucleotides agree with TRBD2. This sequence was found in an older woman who had recovered from COVID-19. The specimen sequenced was peripheral blood. The CDR3 DNA reads TGTGCCAGCAGCCAAGTTCCGGGACTAGCGGCAGATACGCAGTATTTT. This translates into CASSQVPGLAADTQYF.